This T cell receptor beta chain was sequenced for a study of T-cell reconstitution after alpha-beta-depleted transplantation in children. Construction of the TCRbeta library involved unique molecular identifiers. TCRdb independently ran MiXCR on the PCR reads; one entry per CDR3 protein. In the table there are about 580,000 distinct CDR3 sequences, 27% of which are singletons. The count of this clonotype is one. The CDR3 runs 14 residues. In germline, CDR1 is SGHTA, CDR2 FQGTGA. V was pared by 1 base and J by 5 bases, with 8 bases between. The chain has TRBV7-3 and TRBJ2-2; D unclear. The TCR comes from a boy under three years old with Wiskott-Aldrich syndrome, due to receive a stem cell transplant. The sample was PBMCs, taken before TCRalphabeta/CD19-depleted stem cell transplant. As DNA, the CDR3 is TGTGCCAGCAGCTTAATCGTAGAGACCGGGGAGCTGTTTTTT. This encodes CASSLIVETGELFF.